This record concerns one T cell receptor beta chain sequence. Libraries were prepared by immunoSEQ multiplex PCR; TCRdb keeps only in-frame clonotypes and omits some of them. This table has 400,000 to 450,000 clones, 70% to 90% appearing once. This sample stems from a study of blood T cell repertoires in COVID-19. Study-wide context: The samples span acute and convalescent COVID-19 from the United States, Italy and Spain.

CDR3 length: 13 amino acids. Trimming pared 9 bases from V and 6 bases from J, leaving 17 bases between. Germline CDR1 KGHSH, CDR2 LQKENI. Followed over time, Seattle patients had been enrolled while infection was active. Sequenced sample: peripheral blood. The J gene is TRBJ2-5, the V gene TRBV18; perhaps TRBD1 as D (7 bases). This clonotype originated in a man younger than 35 with COVID-19, enrolled during active disease. CDR3 DNA: TGTGCCAGGTCGACAGGGAGGAGAAAGACCCAGTACTTC. Protein product: CARSTGRRKTQYF.